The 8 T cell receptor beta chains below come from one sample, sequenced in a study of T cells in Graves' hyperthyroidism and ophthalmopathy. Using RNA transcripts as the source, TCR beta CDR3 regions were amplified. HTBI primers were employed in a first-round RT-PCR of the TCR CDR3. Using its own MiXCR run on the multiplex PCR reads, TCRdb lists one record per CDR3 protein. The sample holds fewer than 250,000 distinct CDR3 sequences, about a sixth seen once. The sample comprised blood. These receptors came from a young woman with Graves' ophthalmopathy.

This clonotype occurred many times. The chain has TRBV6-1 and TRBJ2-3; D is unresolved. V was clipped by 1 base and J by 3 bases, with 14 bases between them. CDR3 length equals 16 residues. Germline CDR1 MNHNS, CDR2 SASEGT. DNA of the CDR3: TGTGCCAGCAGTGAAGAGTCTGGGGAAGGTACAGATACGCAGTATTTT. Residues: CASSEESGEGTDTQYF.

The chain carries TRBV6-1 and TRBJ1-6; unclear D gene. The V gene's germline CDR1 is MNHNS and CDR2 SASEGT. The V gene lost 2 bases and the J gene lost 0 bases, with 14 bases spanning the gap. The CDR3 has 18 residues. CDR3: CASSEISGTSSYNSPLHF. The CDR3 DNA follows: TGTGCCAGCAGTGAAATCAGCGGCACTAGCTCCTATAATTCACCCCTCCACTTT.

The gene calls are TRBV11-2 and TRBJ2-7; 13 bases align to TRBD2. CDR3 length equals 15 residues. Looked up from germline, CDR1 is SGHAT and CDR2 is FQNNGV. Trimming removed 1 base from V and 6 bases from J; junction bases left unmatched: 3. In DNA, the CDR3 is TGTGCCAGCAGCTTAGCCTGGACTAGCGGGAGCGAGCAGTACTTC. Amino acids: CASSLAWTSGSEQYF. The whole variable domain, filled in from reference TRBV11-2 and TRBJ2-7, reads EAGVAQSPRYKIIEKRQSVAFWCNPISGHATLYWYQQILGQGPKLLIQFQNNGVVDDSQLPKDRFSAERLKGVDSTLKIQPAKLEDSAVYLCASSLAWTSGSEQYFGPGTRLTVT.

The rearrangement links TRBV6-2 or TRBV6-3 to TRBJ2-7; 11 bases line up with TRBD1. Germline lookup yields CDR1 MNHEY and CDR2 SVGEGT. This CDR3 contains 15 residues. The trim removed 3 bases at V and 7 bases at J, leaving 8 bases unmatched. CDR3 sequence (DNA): TGTGCCAGCAGTTATCCTGGACAGGGGGCGGAGGAGCAGTACTTC. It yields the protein CASSYPGQGAEEQYF.

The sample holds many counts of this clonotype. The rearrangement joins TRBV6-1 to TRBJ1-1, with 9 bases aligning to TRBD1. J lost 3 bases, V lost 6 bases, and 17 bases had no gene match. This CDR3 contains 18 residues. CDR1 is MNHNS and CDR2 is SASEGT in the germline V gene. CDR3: CASRARDRVVFIDTEAFF. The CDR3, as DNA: TGTGCCAGCAGAGCCCGGGACAGGGTAGTTTTTATCGACACTGAAGCTTTCTTT.

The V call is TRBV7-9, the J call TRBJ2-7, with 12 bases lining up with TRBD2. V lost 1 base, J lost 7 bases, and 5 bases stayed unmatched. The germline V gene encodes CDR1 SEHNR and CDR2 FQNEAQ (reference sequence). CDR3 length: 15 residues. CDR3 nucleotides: TGTGCCAGCAGCTTAGGTCTTCTAGCGGGAGGGGAGCAGTACTTC. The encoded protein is CASSLGLLAGGEQYF.

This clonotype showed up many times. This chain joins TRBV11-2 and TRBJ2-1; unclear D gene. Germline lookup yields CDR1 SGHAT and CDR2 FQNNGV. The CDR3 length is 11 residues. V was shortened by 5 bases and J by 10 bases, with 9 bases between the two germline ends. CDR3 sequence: CASSAGREQFF. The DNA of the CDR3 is TGTGCCAGCAGCGCAGGTAGGGAGCAGTTCTTC.

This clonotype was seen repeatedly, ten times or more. CDR3 protein: CASSLGWGQETQYF. CDR3 nucleotides: TGTGCCAGCAGCTTAGGGTGGGGCCAAGAGACCCAGTACTTC. The chain is built from TRBV11-1 and TRBJ2-5; unclear D gene. There are 14 residues in the CDR3. CDR1 and CDR2 from the germline V gene are SGHAT and FQDESV (reference sequence). The germline V and J ends were trimmed by 1 base and 1 base, with 7 bases remaining between them.